Sequencing of this T cell receptor beta chain was carried out in a study of response to subunit inactivated influenza vaccine. Study observations and caveats: There was a suggestion from the authors that each seasonal influenza vaccination recruits few new T cells.

V was clipped by 5 bases and J by 0 bases, with 8 bases between them. The CDR3 is 15 residues long. This clonotype was observed a handful of times. Its antigen is not known. TCRdb analysed the RT-PCR reads with MiXCR anew, one entry per CDR3 protein. In the table there are more than 600,000 distinct CDR3 sequences, roughly 20% of which are singletons. The J gene is TRBJ2-6, the V gene TRBV12-3 or TRBV12-4; D call uncertain. This receptor was obtained from a man in his forties or fifties who received an inactivated influenza vaccine. The sequencing here drew on PBMCs from blood, taken roughly 5 days after vaccination. The CDR3 reads CASSPRTSGANVLTF. CDR3 coding DNA: TGTGCCAGCAGTCCAAGGACCTCTGGGGCCAACGTCCTGACTTTC.